This TCR beta chain originates from a study of blood T cell repertoires in COVID-19. At the level of the study: T cells, B-cell-depleted T cells, or PBMCs provided the cDNA or gDNA that served as material.

Per the study methods: Amplification of reference gene primers provided the estimated nucleated cell counts. Profiled with immunoSEQ multiplex PCR; TCRdb holds only in-frame clones, not every one. V, J and clone size reflect that table, while D and trimming were determined from the DNA. Here the sample spans roughly 300,000 clones, more than 75% being singletons. The V end lost 6 bases, the J end lost 2 bases, and 8 bases lay between the germline ends. The CDR3 runs to 13 residues. The germline gives CDR1 MNHNY, CDR2 SVGAGI (reference sequence). This TCR came from a woman aged 45-59 years with acute or convalescent COVID-19. The chain carries TRBV6-6 and TRBJ1-3; D unclear. The sample was peripheral blood. CDR3 sequence reads: CASREGAGNTIYF. The CDR3 nucleotides read TGTGCCAGCAGGGAGGGTGCTGGAAACACCATATATTTT.